Given below is one T cell receptor (beta chain) in context. Its antigen is unidentified. These data are taken from a study of cytomegalovirus exposure and HLA in healthy donors. Study results and limitations: Relative to the roughly 700-donor mean, N-insertions were reportedly fewer in an Asian-associated ancestry cluster in a later analysis. Across donors, presence/absence analyses took sequencing depth to be roughly uniform. In a later analysis, across HLA loci, associated TCR counts were highest for DRB1, lowest for HLA-C.

CDR1 LGHNA and CDR2 YNFKEQ come from the germline V gene. CDR3 length equals 18 residues. V lost 0 bases to trimming and J lost 4 bases; unmatched junction nucleotides: 7. 60 Vbeta and 13 Jbeta primers were used in PCR. TCRdb keeps only in-frame clones here, not all; method: immunoSEQ multiplex PCR. The profile covers approximately 170,000 clones, with around 78% appearing a single time and 1.5% to 1.7% taken by the ten largest. The rearrangement uses TRBV4-2 and TRBJ2-6; 9 nucleotides line up with TRBD2. This TCR came from a man in his forties in good health and CMV-seronegative. Sequencing was performed on PBMCs. CDR3 sequence reads: CASSQERREGTGANVLTF. DNA for the CDR3: TGTGCCAGCAGCCAAGAGCGGCGGGAGGGGACCGGGGCCAACGTCCTGACTTTC.